Below are 14 T cell receptor beta chains sequenced from a single sample in a study of blood T cell repertoires in COVID-19. Repertoires were generated with immunoSEQ multiplex PCR, while TCRdb's copy carries only in-frame clones and drops some. The data show around 80,000 clones, with approximately 83% seen just once and 9% to 10% held by the top ten. Specimen: peripheral blood. These receptors were obtained from a human donor in a cohort sampled during active COVID-19.

This chain joins TRBV6-6 and TRBJ1-2; TRBD1 agrees at 8 bases. V lost 5 bases to trimming and J lost 2 bases; unmatched junction nucleotides: 7. This CDR3 comprises 15 residues. Germline V gene data show CDR1 as MNHNY and CDR2 as SVGAGI (reference sequence). CDR3 nucleotides: TGTGCCAGCAGTCAAACGACAGGGGCGAACTATGGCTACACCTTC. This gives the protein CASSQTTGANYGYTF.

This clone has only a few counts. J is TRBJ1-4 and V is TRBV6-5; unclear D gene. CDR1 and CDR2 from the germline V gene are MNHEY and SVGAGI. The CDR3 has 13 amino acids. Trimming removed 5 bases at V and 4 bases at J, with 8 bases between. CDR3 sequence reads: CASSNGINEKLFF. CDR3 sequence (DNA): TGTGCCAGCAGTAACGGGATTAATGAAAAACTGTTTTTT.

The rearrangement uses TRBV28 and TRBJ1-4; D ambiguous. Germline V CDR1 and CDR2: MDHEN, SYDVKM. The CDR3 loop spans 12 amino acids. Deletions cut 5 bases from V and 9 bases from J, with 10 bases between. The CDR3 DNA follows: TGTGCCAGCAGTCGAAGGGAGAAAAAACTGTTTTTT. Protein sequence: CASSRREKKLFF. Filled out from reference TRBV28 and TRBJ1-4, the complete variable domain reads DVKVTQSSRYLVKRTGEKVFLECVQDMDHENMFWYRQDPGLGLRLIYFSYDVKMKEKGDIPEGYSVSREKKERFSLILESASTNQTSMYLCASSRREKKLFFGSGTQLSVL.

The V gene is TRBV19, the J gene TRBJ2-7; 8 bases fit TRBD1. V was clipped by 3 bases and J by 4 bases; unmatched bases: 5. CDR3 length: 14 amino acids. In germline, CDR1 is LNHDA, CDR2 SQIVND (reference sequence). CDR3 in amino acids: CASSIGTGLYEQYF. The CDR3 region has the DNA TGTGCCAGTAGTATCGGGACAGGACTATACGAGCAGTACTTC.

The chain combines TRBV6-6 with TRBJ1-2, with D possibly matching TRBD1 (6 bases). The CDR3 extends over 13 amino acids. Per germline, CDR1 MNHNY and CDR2 SVGAGI (reference sequence). Trimming left V 6 bases short and J 4 bases short, with 12 bases between. DNA for the CDR3: TGTGCCAGCAGCACCGACAGGCTCTATGGCTACACCTTC. It encodes CASSTDRLYGYTF.

This clone was counted a few times. This sequence joins TRBV19 and TRBJ2-5; a possible D gene is TRBD1 (6 bases). This CDR3 has 15 amino acids. Germline values: CDR1 LNHDA, CDR2 SQIVND (reference sequence). Trimming pared 3 bases from V and 5 bases from J, leaving 16 bases between. CDR3 sequence reads: CASSIPTGLGETQYF. The CDR3 bases are TGTGCCAGTAGTATCCCGACAGGCCTTGGGGAGACCCAGTACTTC.

V is TRBV7-9 and J is TRBJ1-6, with D perhaps TRBD1 (5 bases). V lost 2 bases to trimming and J lost 9 bases, with 8 bases between them. The CDR3 loop spans 13 amino acids. Germline values: CDR1 SEHNR, CDR2 FQNEAQ (reference sequence). The CDR3 loop reads CASSLQGSSPLHF. The CDR3 DNA sequence: TGTGCCAGCAGCTTACAGGGCAGTTCACCCCTCCACTTT.

This sequence joins TRBV7-2 and TRBJ1-1; D unclear. V lost 1 base to trimming and J lost 1 base, with 4 bases between them. CDR3 length equals 13 residues. Germline V gene sequence: CDR1 SGHTA, CDR2 FQGNSA. CDR3 nucleotide sequence: TGTGCCAGCAGCTTAGGAGCGAACACTGAAGCTTTCTTT. This gives the protein CASSLGANTEAFF.

The genes are TRBV21-1 and TRBJ2-4; no DNA check was done on the table's D call, TRBD2. TRBV21-1 is classified as a pseudogene. The CDR3 has 15 amino acids. The chain's CDR3 is CARPPEGGSKNIQYF. In DNA form, the CDR3 reads TGTGCCAGACCTCCTGAGGGAGGGTCCAAAAACATTCAGTACTTC.

The chain's CDR3 is CASSRDRGREKLFF. CDR3 nucleotide sequence: TGTGCCAGCTCCCGCGACAGGGGGCGTGAAAAACTGTTTTTT. This chain joins TRBV18 and TRBJ1-4; 10 bases agree with TRBD1. The trim removed 6 bases at V and 7 bases at J, leaving 5 bases unmatched. This CDR3 has 14 amino acids. Germline CDR1 KGHSH, CDR2 LQKENI.

This chain connects TRBV6-5 to TRBJ2-7, with D unresolved. The CDR3 is 13 residues long. The germline V and J ends were trimmed by 2 bases and 5 bases, with 10 bases remaining between them. Germline V gives CDR1 MNHEY, CDR2 SVGAGI. For the CDR3, the DNA is TGTGCCAGCAGTTACGTGGGTAGCCACGAGCAGTACTTC. Residues: CASSYVGSHEQYF.

A word on this clone: The sample has other DNA sequences that encode this CDR3 too. The chain has TRBV6-6 and TRBJ2-7; 8 nucleotides agree with TRBD2. This CDR3 spans 13 amino acids. The trim removed 2 bases at V and 4 bases at J, leaving 1 base unmatched. Germline values: CDR1 MNHNY, CDR2 SVGAGI (reference sequence). For the CDR3, the DNA is TGTGCCAGCAGTTACCGCGGGGGGTACGAGCAGTACTTC. Translation gives CASSYRGGYEQYF.

This sequence joins TRBV18 and TRBJ1-3, with TRBD1 matching 8 bases. The junction had 8 bases not matched to a gene; V was cut back by 3 bases and J by 4 bases. From germline, CDR1 is KGHSH and CDR2 LQKENI. The CDR3 is 16 amino acids. This CDR3 is CASSPLQGAGGNTIYF. The CDR3 DNA sequence: TGTGCCAGCTCACCCCTGCAGGGGGCGGGAGGAAACACCATATATTTT.

The V call is TRBV3-1 (or the pseudogene TRBV3-2), the J call TRBJ2-3; a possible D gene is TRBD1 (7 bases). The V gene lost 7 bases and the J gene lost 0 bases, with 14 bases spanning the gap. The length of the CDR3 is 15 residues. Germline CDR1 LGHDT, CDR2 YNNKEL (reference sequence). CDR3 sequence (DNA): TGTGCCAGCACCCTACAGGGGACTAGCACAGATACGCAGTATTTT. It is translated as CASTLQGTSTDTQYF.